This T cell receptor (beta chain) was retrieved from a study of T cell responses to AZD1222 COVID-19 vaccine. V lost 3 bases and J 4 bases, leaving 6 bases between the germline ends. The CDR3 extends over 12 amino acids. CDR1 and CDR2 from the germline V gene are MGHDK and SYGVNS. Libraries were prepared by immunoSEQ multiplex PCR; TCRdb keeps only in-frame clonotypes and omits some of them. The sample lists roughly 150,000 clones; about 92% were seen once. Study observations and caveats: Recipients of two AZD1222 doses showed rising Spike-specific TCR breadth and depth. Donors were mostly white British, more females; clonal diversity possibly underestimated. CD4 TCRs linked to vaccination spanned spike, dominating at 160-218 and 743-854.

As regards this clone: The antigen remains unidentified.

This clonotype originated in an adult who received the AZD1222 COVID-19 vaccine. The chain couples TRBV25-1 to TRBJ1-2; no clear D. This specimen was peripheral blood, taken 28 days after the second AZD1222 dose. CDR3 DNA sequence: TGTGCCAGCAGTGATCAATCCTATGGCTACACCTTC. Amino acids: CASSDQSYGYTF.